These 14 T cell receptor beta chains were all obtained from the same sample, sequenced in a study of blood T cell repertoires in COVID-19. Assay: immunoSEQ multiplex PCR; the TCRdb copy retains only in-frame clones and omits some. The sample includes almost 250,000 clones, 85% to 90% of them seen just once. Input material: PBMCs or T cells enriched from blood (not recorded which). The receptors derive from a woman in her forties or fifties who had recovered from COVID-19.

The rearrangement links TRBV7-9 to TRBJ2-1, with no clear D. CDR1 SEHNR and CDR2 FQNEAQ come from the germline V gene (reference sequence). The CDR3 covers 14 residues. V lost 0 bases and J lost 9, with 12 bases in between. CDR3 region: CASSLAGSPAEQFF. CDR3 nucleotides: TGTGCCAGCAGCTTAGCCGGGTCCCCGGCTGAGCAGTTCTTC.

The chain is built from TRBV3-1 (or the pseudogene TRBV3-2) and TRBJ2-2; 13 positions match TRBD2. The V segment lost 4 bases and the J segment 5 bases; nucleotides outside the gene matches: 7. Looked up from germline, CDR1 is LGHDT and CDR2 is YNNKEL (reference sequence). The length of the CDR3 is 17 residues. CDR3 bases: TGTGCCAGCAGCCGCCCCGGGACTAGCGGGACAACCGGGGAGCTGTTTTTT. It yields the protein CASSRPGTSGTTGELFF.

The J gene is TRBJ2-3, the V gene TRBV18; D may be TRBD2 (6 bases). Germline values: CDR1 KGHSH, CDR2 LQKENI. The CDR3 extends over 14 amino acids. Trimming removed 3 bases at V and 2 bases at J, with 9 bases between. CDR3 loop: CASSPGLNTDTQYF. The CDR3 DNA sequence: TGTGCCAGCTCACCGGGACTCAACACAGATACGCAGTATTTT.

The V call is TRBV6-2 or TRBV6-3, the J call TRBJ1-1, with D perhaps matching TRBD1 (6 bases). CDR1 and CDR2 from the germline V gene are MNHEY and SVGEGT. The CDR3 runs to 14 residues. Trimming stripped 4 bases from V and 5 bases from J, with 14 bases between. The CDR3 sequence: CASSLNRVQTEAFF. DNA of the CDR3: TGTGCCAGCAGTTTGAACAGGGTTCAGACTGAAGCTTTCTTT.

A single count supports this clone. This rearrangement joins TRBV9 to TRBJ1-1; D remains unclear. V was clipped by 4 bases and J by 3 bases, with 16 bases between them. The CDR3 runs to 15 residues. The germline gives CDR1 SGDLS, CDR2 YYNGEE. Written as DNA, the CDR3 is TGTGCCAGCAGCCCCCGTCATACACGGGACACTGAAGCTTTCTTT. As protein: CASSPRHTRDTEAFF.

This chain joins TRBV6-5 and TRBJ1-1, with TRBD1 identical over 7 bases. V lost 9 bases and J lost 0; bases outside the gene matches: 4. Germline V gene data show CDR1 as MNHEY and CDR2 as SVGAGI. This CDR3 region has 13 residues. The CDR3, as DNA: TGTGCCAGTTCGGGACAGCTGAACACTGAAGCTTTCTTT. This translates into CASSGQLNTEAFF.

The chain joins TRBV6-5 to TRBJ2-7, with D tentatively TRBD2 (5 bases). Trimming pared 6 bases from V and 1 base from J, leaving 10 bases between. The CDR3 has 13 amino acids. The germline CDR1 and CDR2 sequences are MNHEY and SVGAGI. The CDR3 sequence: CASRRGSSYEQYF. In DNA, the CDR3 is TGTGCCAGCAGGAGAGGGAGTTCCTACGAGCAGTACTTC.

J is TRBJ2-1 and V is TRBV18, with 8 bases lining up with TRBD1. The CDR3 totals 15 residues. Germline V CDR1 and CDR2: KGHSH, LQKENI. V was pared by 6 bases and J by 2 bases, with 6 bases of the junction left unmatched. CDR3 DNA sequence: TGTGCCAGCTCGGATGACAGGGGTCCCTACAATGAGCAGTTCTTC. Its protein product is CASSDDRGPYNEQFF.

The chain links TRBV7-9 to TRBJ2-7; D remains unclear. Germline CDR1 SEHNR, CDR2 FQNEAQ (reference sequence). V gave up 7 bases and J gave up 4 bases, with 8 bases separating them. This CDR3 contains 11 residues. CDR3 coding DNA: TGTGCCAGCACACAAACATACGAGCAGTACTTC. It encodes CASTQTYEQYF.

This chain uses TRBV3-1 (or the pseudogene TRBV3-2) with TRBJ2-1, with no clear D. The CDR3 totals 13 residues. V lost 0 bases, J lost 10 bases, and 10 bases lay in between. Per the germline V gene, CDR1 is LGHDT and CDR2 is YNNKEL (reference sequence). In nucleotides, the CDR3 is TGTGCCAGCAGCCAAGAAGGTCGGGTCGAGCAGTTCTTC. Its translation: CASSQEGRVEQFF.

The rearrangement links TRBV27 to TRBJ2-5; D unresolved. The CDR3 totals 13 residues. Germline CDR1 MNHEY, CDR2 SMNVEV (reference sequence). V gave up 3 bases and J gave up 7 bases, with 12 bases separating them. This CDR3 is CASSLYIEATQYF. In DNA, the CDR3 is TGTGCCAGCAGTTTGTATATTGAAGCGACCCAGTACTTC.

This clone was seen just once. Here the CDR3 DNA reads TGCGCCAGCAGCCAAGATTCAGTTTCCTACGAGCAGTACTTC. As protein: CASSQDSVSYEQYF. The chain recombines TRBV4-1 with TRBJ2-7, with D hard to call. Trimming removed 0 bases from V and 1 base from J, with 7 bases in between. The CDR3 runs to 14 residues. Germline CDR1 MGHRA, CDR2 YSYEKL.

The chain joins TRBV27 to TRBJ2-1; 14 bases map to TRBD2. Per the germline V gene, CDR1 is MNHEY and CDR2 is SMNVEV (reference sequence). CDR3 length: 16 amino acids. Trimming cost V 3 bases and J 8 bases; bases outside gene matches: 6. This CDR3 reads CASSFGLAGGGDEQFF. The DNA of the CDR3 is TGTGCCAGCAGTTTTGGACTAGCGGGAGGTGGGGATGAGCAGTTCTTC.

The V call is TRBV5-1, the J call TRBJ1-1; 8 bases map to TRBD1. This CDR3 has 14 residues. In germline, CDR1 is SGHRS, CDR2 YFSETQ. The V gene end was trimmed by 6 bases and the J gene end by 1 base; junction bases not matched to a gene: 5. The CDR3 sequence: CASTRTGTNTEAFF. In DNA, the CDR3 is TGCGCCAGCACCAGGACAGGGACGAACACTGAAGCTTTCTTT.